This T cell receptor beta chain was sequenced in a study of metastatic and nonmetastatic thyroid tumors. Background on the study: Repertoires from malignant and benign thyroid patients were compared across blood and tumor or nodule tissue. Findings and limits, study-wide: Significantly greater TCR beta diversity was reportedly found in malignant thyroid tumors than in benign nodules (in blood and tumor).

Original analysis: Clinicopathological groups supplied CDR3 differences that were used to build a distant-metastasis classifier for papillary thyroid cancer. TCRdb reprocessed the PCR reads using MiXCR. Here the V and J calls rest on TCRdb's processing, not on the authors' analysis. The sample lists tens of thousands of clones; 25% to 30% were seen once. V lost 6 bases to trimming and J lost 4 bases; unmatched junction nucleotides: 11. This CDR3 spans 16 amino acids. CDR1 and CDR2 (germline): LNHDA, SQIVND (reference sequence). No treatment of any kind had been given to any patient before thyroid surgery. Concerning this clone itself: Antigen specificity is unknown.

The sequencing sample was made of blood. The chain employs TRBV19 and TRBJ2-1; 8 nucleotides align to TRBD1. The sequence was collected from a female donor with papillary thyroid cancer or a benign thyroid nodule (not recorded which). Some clones in this sample may be carry-over from other donors' samples. This CDR3 reads CASSPGTGLYYNEQFF. CDR3 nucleotide sequence: TGTGCCAGTAGCCCGGGGACAGGTCTTTATTACAATGAGCAGTTCTTC.